This passage covers 9 T cell receptor beta chains from one sample sequenced in a study of blood T cell repertoires in COVID-19. Assay: immunoSEQ multiplex PCR; the TCRdb copy retains only in-frame clones and omits some. Of approximately 310,000 clones listed, roughly 88% are singletons. Sequences were obtained from PBMCs or T cells enriched from blood (not recorded which). These receptor sequences come from a man aged 25-45 years who had recovered from COVID-19.

V is TRBV6-5 and J is TRBJ1-2, with a weak D call TRBD1 (6 bases). CDR3 length equals 13 residues. Germline CDR1 MNHEY, CDR2 SVGAGI. V was cut by 7 bases and J by 4 bases, with 13 bases left in between. The CDR3 loop reads CASTLTGPYGYTF. CDR3 DNA sequence: TGTGCCAGCACTTTGACAGGCCCCTATGGCTACACCTTC.

V usage is TRBV4-1 and J usage is TRBJ1-6; D not resolved. CDR3 size: 16 residues. Germline values: CDR1 MGHRA, CDR2 YSYEKL. Trimming removed 0 bases at V and 0 bases at J, with 6 bases between. The DNA of the CDR3 is TGCGCCAGCAGCCAAGATCGGGGCTCCTATAATTCACCCCTCCACTTT. Amino acid sequence: CASSQDRGSYNSPLHF.

This chain joins TRBV6-6 and TRBJ1-2, with D perhaps TRBD1 (6 bases). Germline V gives CDR1 MNHNY, CDR2 SVGAGI (reference sequence). This CDR3 has 15 residues. Trimming took 2 bases from V and 7 from J, leaving 17 bases between them. The CDR3 spells CASSYGQGYLGGYTF. In DNA form, the CDR3 reads TGTGCCAGCAGTTACGGGCAGGGGTATTTAGGTGGCTACACCTTC.

The chain links TRBV5-4 to TRBJ2-5; 8 bases match TRBD1. The CDR3 covers 14 residues. The germline V gene has CDR1 SGHNT and CDR2 YYREEE (reference sequence). The ends lost 4 bases at V and 5 bases at J; junction bases unmatched: 7. Written as DNA, the CDR3 is TGTGCCAGCAGCAAGGACAGGGCCGGCGAGACCCAGTACTTC. It is translated as CASSKDRAGETQYF.

This chain joins TRBV6-5 and TRBJ2-4; unclear D gene. This CDR3 has 15 amino acids. The germline CDR1 and CDR2 sequences are MNHEY and SVGAGI. V was clipped by 6 bases and J by 6 bases, with 18 bases between them. DNA for the CDR3: TGTGCCAGCAGGACTTTGTCTGCCGGCGGAAACATTCAGTACTTC. Translated, it gives CASRTLSAGGNIQYF.

The J gene is TRBJ1-4, the V gene TRBV5-4, with no clear D. CDR1 and CDR2 (germline): SGHNT, YYREEE (reference sequence). The V and J ends lost 3 bases and 7 bases respectively, with 7 bases between them. The CDR3 is 12 residues long. Here the CDR3 DNA reads TGTGCCAGCAGCTCTCCGGGTGAAAAACTGTTTTTT. Protein sequence: CASSSPGEKLFF.

This chain joins TRBV5-4 and TRBJ1-2; D might be TRBD1 (6 bases). The V gene's germline CDR1 is SGHNT and CDR2 YYREEE (reference sequence). V lost 4 bases and J lost 0, with 19 bases in between. CDR3 length: 17 residues. CDR3 region: CASSADRTGQPNYGYTF. DNA of the CDR3: TGTGCCAGCAGCGCGGACAGAACGGGACAACCTAACTATGGCTACACCTTC.

V gene TRBV5-1 combines with J gene TRBJ2-7; D remains unclear. Germline loops: CDR1 SGHRS, CDR2 YFSETQ. The ends were cut back, 4 bases at V and 6 bases at J, with 14 bases in the middle. The CDR3 consists of 13 residues. CDR3 protein: CASSVDSSGEQYF. The CDR3 DNA reads as TGCGCCAGCAGCGTCGACTCCTCCGGCGAGCAGTACTTC.

This clone was detected once. This chain joins TRBV5-1 and TRBJ1-1, with D possibly TRBD1 on 6 matching bases. Germline V CDR1 and CDR2: SGHRS, YFSETQ. The CDR3 extends over 15 amino acids. Trimming removed 4 bases from V and 10 bases from J, with 23 bases in between. The CDR3 region is CASSKPNQGMGRAFF. The CDR3 DNA is TGCGCCAGCAGCAAACCAAACCAGGGGATGGGTAGAGCTTTCTTT.